This T cell receptor beta chain was retrieved from a study of blood T cell repertoires in COVID-19. About the study: T cells, B-cell-depleted T cells, or PBMCs provided the cDNA or gDNA that served as material.

Germline CDR1 is MDHEN and CDR2 is SYDVKM. Trimming took 5 bases from V and 5 from J; bases not matched to a gene: 14. This CDR3 is built from 17 residues. In the original workflow: Counts of nucleated cells, estimated from reference gene primer amplification, were obtained. This table comes from immunoSEQ multiplex PCR, and its TCRdb copy is limited to in-frame clones, with some not included. The V and J calls and clone size are taken from that table; D and trimming were inferred from the DNA. The data hold tens of thousands of clones, with about three quarters observed a single time. The clonotype comes from a human donor in a cohort sampled during active COVID-19. This chain connects TRBV28 to TRBJ2-5; 10 bases map to TRBD2. Sequencing was carried out using peripheral blood. CDR3 sequence (DNA): TGTGCCAGCAGTCCCCGGCTAGCGGGGGATTTTGGGGAGACCCAGTACTTC. This encodes CASSPRLAGDFGETQYF.